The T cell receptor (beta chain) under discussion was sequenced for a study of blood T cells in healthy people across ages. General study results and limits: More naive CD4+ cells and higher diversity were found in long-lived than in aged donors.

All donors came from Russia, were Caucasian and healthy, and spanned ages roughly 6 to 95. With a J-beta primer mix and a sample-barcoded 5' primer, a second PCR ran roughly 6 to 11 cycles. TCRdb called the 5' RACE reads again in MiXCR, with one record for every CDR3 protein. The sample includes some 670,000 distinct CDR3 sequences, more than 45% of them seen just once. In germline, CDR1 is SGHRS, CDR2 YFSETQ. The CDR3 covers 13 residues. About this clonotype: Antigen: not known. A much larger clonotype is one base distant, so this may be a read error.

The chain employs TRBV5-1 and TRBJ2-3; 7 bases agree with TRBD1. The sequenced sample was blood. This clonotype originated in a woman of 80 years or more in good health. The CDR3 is CASARGPTGTQYF. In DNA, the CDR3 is TGCGCCAGCGCAAGGGGGCCGACAGGTACGCAGTATTTT. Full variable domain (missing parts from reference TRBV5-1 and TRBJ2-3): KAGVTQTPRYLIKTRGQQVTLSCSPISGHRSVSWYQQTPGQGLQFLFEYFSETQRNKGNFPGRFSGRQFSNSRSEMNVSTLELGDSALYLCASARGPTGTQYFGPGTRLTVL.